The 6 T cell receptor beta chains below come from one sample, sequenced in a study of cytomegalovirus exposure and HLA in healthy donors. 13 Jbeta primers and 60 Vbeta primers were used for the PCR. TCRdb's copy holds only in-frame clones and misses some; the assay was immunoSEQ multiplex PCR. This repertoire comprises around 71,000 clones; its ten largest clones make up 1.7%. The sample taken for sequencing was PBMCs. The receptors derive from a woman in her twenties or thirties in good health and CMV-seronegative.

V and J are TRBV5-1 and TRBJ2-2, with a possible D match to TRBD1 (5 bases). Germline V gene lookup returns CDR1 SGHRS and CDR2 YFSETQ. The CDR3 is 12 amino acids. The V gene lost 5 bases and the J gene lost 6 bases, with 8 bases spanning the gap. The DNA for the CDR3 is TGCGCCAGCAGGGCAGGGCCCGGGGAGCTGTTTTTT. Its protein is CASRAGPGELFF. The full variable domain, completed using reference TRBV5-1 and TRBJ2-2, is KAGVTQTPRYLIKTRGQQVTLSCSPISGHRSVSWYQQTPGQGLQFLFEYFSETQRNKGNFPGRFSGRQFSNSRSEMNVSTLELGDSALYLCASRAGPGELFFGEGSRLTVL.

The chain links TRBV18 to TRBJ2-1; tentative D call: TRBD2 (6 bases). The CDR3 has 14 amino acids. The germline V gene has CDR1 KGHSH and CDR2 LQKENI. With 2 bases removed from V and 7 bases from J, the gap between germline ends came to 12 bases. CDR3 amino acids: CASSPEEAGNEQFF. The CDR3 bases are TGTGCCAGCTCACCAGAGGAGGCGGGGAATGAGCAGTTCTTC.

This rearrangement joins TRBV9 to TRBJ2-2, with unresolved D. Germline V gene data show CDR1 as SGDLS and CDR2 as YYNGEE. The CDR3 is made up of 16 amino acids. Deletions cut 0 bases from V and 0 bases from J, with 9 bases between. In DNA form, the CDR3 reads TGTGCCAGCAGCGTAGGGGCGATCGCGAACACCGGGGAGCTGTTTTTT. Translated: CASSVGAIANTGELFF.

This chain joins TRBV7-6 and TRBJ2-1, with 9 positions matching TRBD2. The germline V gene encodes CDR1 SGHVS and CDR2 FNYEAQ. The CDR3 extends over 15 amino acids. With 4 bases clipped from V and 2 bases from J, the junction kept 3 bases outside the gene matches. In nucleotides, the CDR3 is TGTGCCAGCAGCTCGCGGGGGGGGACCTACAATGAGCAGTTCTTC. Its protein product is CASSSRGGTYNEQFF.

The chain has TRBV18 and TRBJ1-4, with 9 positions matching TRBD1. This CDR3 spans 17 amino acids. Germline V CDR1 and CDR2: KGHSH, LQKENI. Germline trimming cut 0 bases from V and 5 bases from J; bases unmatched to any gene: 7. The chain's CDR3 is CASSPPFGTGLNEKLFF. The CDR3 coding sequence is TGTGCCAGCTCACCACCGTTCGGGACAGGGTTGAATGAAAAACTGTTTTTT.

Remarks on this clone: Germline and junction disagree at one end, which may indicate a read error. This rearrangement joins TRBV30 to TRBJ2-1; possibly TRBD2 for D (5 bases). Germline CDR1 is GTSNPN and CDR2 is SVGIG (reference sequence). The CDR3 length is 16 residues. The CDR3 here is CAWNPGSKSSDNEQFF. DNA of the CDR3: TGTGCCTGGAATCCGGGATCCAAAAGCTCCGACAATGAGCAGTTCTTC.